Shown below are 20 T cell receptor beta chains from a single sample sequenced in a study of blood T cells in healthy people across ages. For the second PCR, which ran for about 6 to 11 cycles, a sample-barcoded 5' primer and a J-beta primer mix were used. MiXCR was run by TCRdb on the 5' RACE reads, yielding one entry per CDR3 protein. The data hold 1.5 million to 2 million distinct CDR3 sequences, with around 50% observed a single time. The sequencing input was blood. Every receptor here comes from a woman in her 40s in good health.

A remark on this clonotype: A much larger clone lies one base from this, so it may be a read error. The V gene is TRBV4-3, the J gene TRBJ2-4; a weak D match, TRBD2 (6 bases). This CDR3 comprises 15 residues. CDR1 is LGHNA and CDR2 is YSLEER in the germline V gene. V gave up 2 bases and J gave up 13 bases, with 21 bases separating them. CDR3 loop: CASSQIAAEVGEQYF. DNA for the CDR3: TGCGCCAGCAGCCAAATAGCGGCGGAGGTGGGAGAGCAGTACTTC.

This clonotype has just one count. This chain joins TRBV4-1 and TRBJ2-3, with D possibly matching TRBD1 (5 bases). V lost 1 base and J 4 bases, leaving 18 bases between the germline ends. There are 17 residues in the CDR3. The V gene's germline CDR1 is MGHRA and CDR2 YSYEKL. The CDR3 DNA reads as TGCGCCAGCAGCCAAGTCCCGGGCAGGGTTTCCGCAGATACGCAGTATTTT. Protein product: CASSQVPGRVSADTQYF.

The genes are TRBV7-2 and TRBJ2-1; 8 positions agree with TRBD1. Germline loops: CDR1 SGHTA, CDR2 FQGNSA. The CDR3 totals 13 residues. With V trimmed by 3 bases and J by 11 bases, 6 bases remained unmatched. The CDR3 reads CASSLDRANKQFF. The CDR3 region has the DNA TGTGCCAGCAGCTTGGACAGGGCAAATAAGCAGTTCTTC.

The V gene is TRBV7-2, the J gene TRBJ1-5, with TRBD1 as a possible D gene (6 bases). The germline CDR1 and CDR2 sequences are SGHTA and FQGNSA. Trimming removed 5 bases from V and 8 bases from J, with 13 bases in between. CDR3 length: 13 residues. CDR3 DNA: TGTGCCAGCAGCACGGACAGACAGGAGCCCCAGCATTTT. Its translation is CASSTDRQEPQHF.

The count of this clonotype is one. The chain uses TRBV5-1 and TRBJ2-7; D gene uncertain. Germline V gene data show CDR1 as SGHRS and CDR2 as YFSETQ. The CDR3 extends over 14 amino acids. V shed 4 bases and J shed 0 bases, with 11 bases lying between them. DNA for the CDR3: TGCGCCAGCAGCGCTTCGGGTTTCTCCTACGAGCAGTACTTC. Its protein is CASSASGFSYEQYF.

As DNA, the CDR3 is TGCGCCAGCAGTGGGGTACAGAGCTCCTACGAGCAGTACTTC. Translated, it gives CASSGVQSSYEQYF. The chain carries TRBV5-1 and TRBJ2-7; D not certain. V dropped 5 bases and J dropped 0 bases, with 12 bases sitting between them. CDR1 and CDR2 (germline): SGHRS, YFSETQ. This CDR3 has 14 residues.

CDR3 region: CASSLPWTGGNYGYTF. The DNA for the CDR3 is TGTGCCAGCAGTCTTCCCTGGACAGGGGGCAACTATGGCTACACCTTC. The V and J genes are TRBV28 and TRBJ1-2; 11 bases fit TRBD1. This CDR3 region has 16 residues. V lost 5 bases to trimming and J lost 2 bases; unmatched junction nucleotides: 7. Germline V lookup: CDR1 MDHEN, CDR2 SYDVKM.

This chain uses TRBV12-3 or TRBV12-4 with TRBJ1-4; TRBD1 might be the D (6 bases). The germline V and J ends were trimmed by 6 bases and 0 bases, with 14 bases remaining between them. The CDR3 spans 16 residues. The CDR3, as DNA: TGTGCCAGCAGCCAGGGGCCGGGGACAACTAATGAAAAACTGTTTTTT. This codes for CASSQGPGTTNEKLFF.

V and J are TRBV12-3 or TRBV12-4 and TRBJ2-5, with D possibly called TRBD1 or TRBD2 (5 bases each). CDR3 size: 13 residues. Trimming removed 3 bases from V and 10 bases from J, with 15 bases in between. CDR3 sequence: CASSFSAGSGQYF. CDR3 DNA sequence: TGTGCCAGCAGTTTTAGCGCAGGGAGCGGCCAGTACTTC.

This clonotype was picked up a small number of times. This chain joins TRBV29-1 and TRBJ1-2; 9 nucleotides line up with TRBD1. The junction had 4 bases not matched to a gene; V was cut back by 4 bases and J by 4 bases. CDR3 length: 13 residues. CDR1 SQVTM and CDR2 ANQGSEA come from the germline V gene. The CDR3 sequence is CSVGGQGLYGYTF. Here the CDR3 DNA reads TGCAGCGTTGGGGGACAGGGCCTCTATGGCTACACCTTC.

This rearrangement joins TRBV6-5 to TRBJ1-4; D ambiguous. The CDR3 has 15 amino acids. CDR1 and CDR2 (germline): MNHEY, SVGAGI. Between the trimmed V and J ends, which lost 5 bases and 8 bases, there was a span of 18 bases. CDR3 coding DNA: TGTGCCAGCAGTGCCCTTGGGCTCCTGCAGGAAAAACTGTTTTTT. Translated, it gives CASSALGLLQEKLFF.

The chain combines TRBV5-1 with TRBJ2-4; tentative D call: TRBD2 (5 bases). Germline CDR1 and CDR2: SGHRS and YFSETQ. Trimming shortened V by 0 bases and J by 9 bases, and 13 bases separated the two germline ends. This CDR3 spans 14 amino acids. The CDR3 region is CASSLEEGSSIQYF. In DNA, the CDR3 is TGCGCCAGCAGCTTGGAAGAGGGAAGCAGCATTCAGTACTTC.

The rearrangement joins TRBV11-2 to TRBJ2-1; 11 nucleotides match TRBD2. This CDR3 has 15 amino acids. CDR1 and CDR2 from the germline V gene are SGHAT and FQNNGV. Losses at the gene ends were 5 bases for V and 2 bases for J; bases not matched to a gene: 2. The DNA of the CDR3 is TGTGCCAGCAGCGGACTAGCGGGCACCTACAATGAGCAGTTCTTC. It encodes CASSGLAGTYNEQFF.

The gene calls are TRBV7-2 and TRBJ2-5; 8 nucleotides match TRBD1. Germline loops: CDR1 SGHTA, CDR2 FQGNSA. CDR3 length equals 14 residues. The trim removed 5 bases at V and 5 bases at J, leaving 7 bases unmatched. DNA for the CDR3: TGTGCCAGCAGCGTGACAGGGGCGGCGGAGACCCAGTACTTC. Encoded protein: CASSVTGAAETQYF.

The chain uses TRBV13 and TRBJ1-2; D perhaps matches TRBD1 (6 bases). Looked up from germline, CDR1 is PRHDT and CDR2 is FYEKMQ (reference sequence). V was cut by 2 bases and J by 7 bases, with 20 bases left in between. The CDR3 has 16 amino acids. CDR3 protein: CASSLLAQGVSFGYTF. The CDR3 coding sequence is TGTGCCAGCAGCTTACTCGCACAGGGAGTTTCCTTTGGCTACACCTTC.

The chain uses TRBV27 and TRBJ2-7, with D possibly TRBD2 on 5 matching bases. V was cut by 4 bases and J by 9 bases, with 13 bases left in between. This CDR3 contains 12 residues. The germline CDR1 and CDR2 sequences are MNHEY and SMNVEV (reference sequence). CDR3 nucleotide sequence: TGTGCCAGCAGTTACCTCGGAGCGGCGCAGTACTTC. This gives the protein CASSYLGAAQYF.

There are a few counts of this clonotype. The DNA for the CDR3 is TGCGCCAGCAGCGGGGGGGGGTCGGGGCTTCTCGAATACAATGAGCAGTTCTTC. It yields the protein CASSGGGSGLLEYNEQFF. J is TRBJ2-1 and V is TRBV5-1; the match to TRBD2 covers 7 bases. This CDR3 has 18 residues. V was pared by 4 bases and J by 4 bases, with 17 bases of the junction left unmatched. Germline V CDR1 and CDR2: SGHRS, YFSETQ. The full variable domain, in which reference TRBV5-1 and TRBJ2-1 provide the parts outside the CDR3, is KAGVTQTPRYLIKTRGQQVTLSCSPISGHRSVSWYQQTPGQGLQFLFEYFSETQRNKGNFPGRFSGRQFSNSRSEMNVSTLELGDSALYLCASSGGGSGLLEYNEQFFGPGTRLTVL.

V and J are TRBV19 and TRBJ2-5; D is perhaps TRBD1 or TRBD2 (5 bases each). This CDR3 spans 13 amino acids. Trimming removed 9 bases at V and 5 bases at J, with 16 bases between. Germline V gene data show CDR1 as LNHDA and CDR2 as SQIVND (reference sequence). CDR3 loop: CASGRTRGETQYF. The CDR3 DNA reads TGTGCCAGCGGACGGACGAGGGGTGAGACCCAGTACTTC.

This chain links TRBV6-5 with TRBJ1-6; TRBD1 agrees at 9 bases. Germline CDR1 is MNHEY and CDR2 is SVGAGI. The CDR3 spans 13 residues. J gave up 8 bases and V 9 bases, and 5 bases lay outside the gene matches. The CDR3 DNA is TGTGCCAGTGGGGGACAGGGCGATTCACCCCTCCACTTT. Translating it yields CASGGQGDSPLHF.

This chain joins TRBV4-1 and TRBJ2-5; the match to TRBD1 covers 9 bases. Germline assignment: CDR1 MGHRA and CDR2 YSYEKL. This CDR3 has 13 amino acids. Trimming cost V 3 bases and J 7 bases; bases outside gene matches: 3. In nucleotides, the CDR3 is TGCGCCAGCAGCCAGGGACAGGGCGGGACCCAGTACTTC. Translating gives CASSQGQGGTQYF.